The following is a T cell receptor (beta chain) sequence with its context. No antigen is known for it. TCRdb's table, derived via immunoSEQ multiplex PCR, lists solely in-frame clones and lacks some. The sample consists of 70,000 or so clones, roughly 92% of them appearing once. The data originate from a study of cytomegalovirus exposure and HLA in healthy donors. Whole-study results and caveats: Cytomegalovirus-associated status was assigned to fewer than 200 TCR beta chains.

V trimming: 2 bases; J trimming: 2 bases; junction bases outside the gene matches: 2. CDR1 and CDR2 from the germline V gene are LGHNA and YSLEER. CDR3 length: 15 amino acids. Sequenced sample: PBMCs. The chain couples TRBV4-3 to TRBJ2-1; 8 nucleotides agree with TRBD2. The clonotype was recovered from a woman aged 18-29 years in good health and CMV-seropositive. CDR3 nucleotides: TGCGCCAGCAGCCAAAGCGGGGGCCCCTACAATGAGCAGTTCTTC. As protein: CASSQSGGPYNEQFF.